This T cell receptor beta chain is from a study of beta chain features in type 1 diabetes. The study reverse transcribed the entire isolated RNA, so it sequenced expressed TCRB transcripts. Method: immunoSEQ multiplex PCR; TCRdb's copy keeps in-frame clones and lacks some. The sample records more than 85,000 clones, 40% being singletons. After removal of 0 bases from V and 2 bases from J, the junction contained 1 base not matched to a gene. The CDR3 is 15 residues long. CDR1 and CDR2 (germline): ENHRY, SYGVKD. Heparinised blood was drawn once per donor, averaging roughly 120 mL. This clone was counted only a few times. Its antigen remains unknown. Whole-study results and caveats: Equally in patients and controls, PCR might preferentially amplify shorter templates.

This clonotype was obtained from a woman aged 18-29 years in good health. The sample taken for sequencing was stem cell memory CD4+ T cells from blood. This chain links TRBV10-3 with TRBJ2-7; 10 bases match TRBD1. CDR3 nucleotides: TGTGCCATCAGTGAGTCGACAGGGGGCCCCTACGAGCAGTACTTC. Amino acid sequence: CAISESTGGPYEQYF.